These T cell receptor beta chains were read from a single sample in a study of CD8 T cells in Susac syndrome. Via MiXCR, TCRdb re-called the immunoSEQ multiplex PCR reads, giving one row per CDR3 protein. The profile shows fewer than 200,000 distinct CDR3 sequences, about 94% of them singletons. What was sequenced was CD4+ T cells from PBMCs. The receptor source for this set is a human donor in good health. CDR3s include the opening cysteine and the closing phenylalanine or tryptophan. A D gene is named only where the DNA matches it firmly. Not every row has a clone size; where given, it reads once, few, many or a size class.

TRBJ1-1 TRBV6-2/TRBV6-3 . TRBD1 CASSYPMGQVINTEAFF TGTGCCAGCAGTTACCCGATGGGACAGGTGATTAACACTGAAGCTTTCTTT
TRBJ1-1 TRBV24-1 . . CATSNGGKGTLTEAFF TGTGCCACCAGTAATGGAGGGAAAGGGACTCTCACTGAAGCTTTCTTT
TRBJ2-1 TRBV5-4 . . CASSSVSSYNEQFF TGTGCCAGCAGCTCGGTTTCATCCTACAATGAGCAGTTCTTC
TRBJ2-1 TRBV25-1 . . CASSVSGNEQFF TGTGCCAGCAGTGTTAGCGGCAATGAGCAGTTCTTC
TRBJ2-3 TRBV6-6 . TRBD2 CASREAGLETDTQYF TGTGCCAGCAGGGAGGCGGGACTAGAGACAGATACGCAGTATTTT
TRBJ2-5 TRBV29-1 . . CSVEEGSETQYF TGCAGCGTTGAGGAAGGGTCTGAGACCCAGTACTTC
TRBJ1-5 TRBV2 . . CASGFGRGNQPQHF TGTGCCAGCGGCTTTGGCAGGGGCAATCAGCCCCAGCATTTT
TRBJ1-1 TRBV7-2 . . CASTSTSTGSTEAFF TGTGCCAGCACCTCGACCTCTACAGGGTCTACTGAAGCTTTCTTT
TRBJ2-3 TRBV5-1 few . CASSLVTDTQYF TGCGCCAGCAGCTTGGTTACAGATACGCAGTATTTT
TRBJ1-2 TRBV28 . . CASIPGGYYGYTF TGTGCCAGCATTCCCGGGGGGTACTATGGCTACACCTTC
TRBJ2-3 TRBV29-1 . . CSVSRDTQYF TGCAGCGTCAGCCGAGATACGCAGTATTTT
TRBJ1-1 TRBV29-1 . . CSVVRRMNTEAFF TGCAGCGTTGTTCGCCGAATGAACACTGAAGCTTTCTTT
TRBJ1-1 TRBV29-1 . . CSVDITEAFF TGCAGCGTTGACATCACTGAAGCTTTCTTT
TRBJ2-1 TRBV18 few . CASSPSGVEQFF TGTGCCAGCTCACCATCAGGTGTTGAGCAGTTCTTC
TRBJ2-5 TRBV5-1 . . CASSQGRLYQETQYF TGCGCCAGCAGCCAGGGACGGCTGTACCAAGAGACCCAGTACTTC
TRBJ2-3 TRBV7-6 . TRBD1 CASSKTGVVGTDTQYF TGTGCCAGCAGCAAAACAGGGGTGGTGGGCACAGATACGCAGTATTTT
TRBJ1-1 TRBV6-6 once . CASSPGRVYTEAFF TGTGCCAGCAGTCCGGGCCGCGTTTACACTGAAGCTTTCTTT